Given below is one TCR beta chain in context. The data were taken from a study of CD8 T cells in Susac syndrome. An input of about 0.5 to 1 ug of RNA was subjected to reverse transcription using random hexamers. TCRdb called the immunoSEQ multiplex PCR reads again in MiXCR, with one record for every CDR3 protein. This table has a few hundred thousand distinct CDR3 sequences, 95% appearing once. Per the germline V gene, CDR1 is DFQATT and CDR2 is SNEGSKA (reference sequence). V was cut by 4 bases and J by 2 bases, with 12 bases left in between. The CDR3 contains 13 residues. V gene TRBV20-1 combines with J gene TRBJ2-7, with a possible D match to TRBD1 (6 bases). The sequenced sample was CD4+ T cells from PBMCs. The receptor was derived from a human donor with multiple sclerosis. The CDR3 DNA reads as TGCAGTGCTACAGGGGCAGGAGCCTACGAGCAGTACTTC. Amino acid sequence: CSATGAGAYEQYF.